These 16 T cell receptor beta chains were sequenced from one sample in a study of cytomegalovirus exposure and HLA in healthy donors. Primers: 60 Vbeta forward and 13 Jbeta reverse. Some clones are missing from TCRdb's copy, which holds only in-frame ones; the method was immunoSEQ multiplex PCR. In the table there are some 200,000 clones, about 81% of which are singletons. The sample comprised PBMCs. The source is a woman between 18 and 29 years old in good health and CMV-seronegative.

This chain links TRBV28 with TRBJ2-5, with a weak D call TRBD1 (6 bases). V lost 6 bases and J 0 bases, leaving 20 bases between the germline ends. The CDR3 runs to 17 residues. CDR1 MDHEN and CDR2 SYDVKM come from the germline V gene. CDR3 DNA sequence: TGTGCCAGCAGCTCCGTATGGGGGACAAGCAACCAAGAGACCCAGTACTTC. This translates into CASSSVWGTSNQETQYF.

The chain uses TRBV10-3 and TRBJ2-7; 9 bases fit TRBD2. V shed 4 bases and J 0 bases; nucleotides not matched to a gene: 1. This CDR3 region has 14 residues. In germline, CDR1 is ENHRY, CDR2 SYGVKD. CDR3 DNA sequence: TGTGCCATCAGTGTTAGCGGGGGCTCCTACGAGCAGTACTTC. It translates to CAISVSGGSYEQYF.

The CDR3 loop is CASSLAGAGISDTQYF. The CDR3 DNA reads TGTGCCAGCAGCTTAGCTGGAGCGGGAATCTCAGATACGCAGTATTTT. The V and J genes are TRBV7-2 and TRBJ2-3; 7 nucleotides agree with TRBD2. This CDR3 has 16 residues. Unmatched junction bases numbered 7, after V lost 0 bases and J lost 4 bases. Germline V gene sequence: CDR1 SGHTA, CDR2 FQGNSA.

V gene TRBV4-2 combines with J gene TRBJ2-7; tentative D call: TRBD2 (5 bases). CDR3 length: 13 residues. Trimming cost V 0 bases and J 6 bases, with 9 bases left between them. Looked up from germline, CDR1 is LGHNA and CDR2 is YNFKEQ. The CDR3, as DNA: TGTGCCAGCAGCCAAGACGCGGGCCCCGAGCAGTACTTC. Its translation is CASSQDAGPEQYF.

This chain uses TRBV7-9 with TRBJ1-2; a possible D gene is TRBD1 (5 bases). This CDR3 comprises 13 residues. CDR1 is SEHNR, CDR2 FQNEAQ, per germline (reference sequence). V gave up 1 base and J gave up 6 bases, with 9 bases separating them. CDR3 sequence reads: CASSLGRVDGYTF. The CDR3 DNA follows: TGTGCCAGCAGCTTAGGCAGGGTGGATGGCTACACCTTC. Full variable domain (missing parts from reference TRBV7-9 and TRBJ1-2): DTGVSQNPRHKITKRGQNVTFRCDPISEHNRLYWYRQTLGQGPEFLTYFQNEAQLEKSRLLSDRFSAERPKGSFSTLEIQRTEQGDSAMYLCASSLGRVDGYTFGSGTRLTVV.

This sequence joins TRBV9 and TRBJ2-7, with 13 positions matching TRBD2. Germline CDR1 reads SGDLS; CDR2 reads YYNGEE. With V trimmed by 2 bases and J by 6 bases, 8 bases remained unmatched. CDR3 length equals 16 residues. CDR3 protein: CASSVDLLAGGREQYF. For the CDR3, the DNA is TGTGCCAGCAGCGTGGATCTACTAGCGGGGGGGCGCGAGCAGTACTTC.

V is TRBV27 and J is TRBJ1-2; D might be TRBD1 (5 bases). Germline V gene lookup returns CDR1 MNHEY and CDR2 SMNVEV (reference sequence). CDR3 length: 15 residues. V was pared by 4 bases and J by 5 bases, with 17 bases between. The CDR3 sequence: CASSYSGQGWYGYTF. Here the CDR3 DNA reads TGTGCCAGCAGTTATAGCGGTCAGGGATGGTATGGCTACACCTTC.

The chain has TRBV7-7 and TRBJ2-3; 11 nucleotides align to TRBD2. There are 16 residues in the CDR3. J gave up 5 bases and V 1 base, and 5 bases lay outside the gene matches. Germline V gene sequence: CDR1 SSHAT, CDR2 FNYEAQ (reference sequence). This CDR3 reads CASSLGIAGGRDTQYF. The CDR3 region has the DNA TGTGCCAGCAGCTTAGGAATAGCGGGAGGGCGAGATACGCAGTATTTT.

The chain combines TRBV28 with TRBJ2-3; no definite D call. V lost 5 bases, J lost 6 bases, and 3 bases lay in between. The germline V gene has CDR1 MDHEN and CDR2 SYDVKM. This CDR3 region has 10 residues. CDR3 loop: CASSQDTQYF. The CDR3 DNA sequence: TGTGCCAGCAGTCAGGATACGCAGTATTTT.

Only a few counts were recorded for this clone. This rearrangement joins TRBV4-1 to TRBJ2-2; 7 positions agree with TRBD1. The CDR3 length is 15 residues. The germline V gene encodes CDR1 MGHRA and CDR2 YSYEKL. Losses at the gene ends were 4 bases for V and 5 bases for J; bases not matched to a gene: 7. CDR3 sequence (DNA): TGCGCCAGCAGCCCTTGGGACAGATCAACCGGGGAGCTGTTTTTT. Translation: CASSPWDRSTGELFF.

The chain carries TRBV7-9 and TRBJ2-5; TRBD1 matches 8 bases. With V trimmed by 5 bases and J by 4 bases, 3 bases remained unmatched. This CDR3 is 13 amino acids long. Germline lookup yields CDR1 SEHNR and CDR2 FQNEAQ (reference sequence). The CDR3 sequence: CASSGQGRETQYF. CDR3 DNA: TGTGCCAGCAGCGGACAGGGCAGAGAGACCCAGTACTTC.

The chain uses TRBV7-9 and TRBJ2-2; D unclear. CDR3 length: 13 residues. Germline-derived CDR1 and CDR2 are SEHNR and FQNEAQ (reference sequence). V was cut by 6 bases and J by 7 bases, with 12 bases left in between. DNA of the CDR3: TGTGCCAGCAGTAGTGACTTAGGCGGGGAGCTGTTTTTT. Translating gives CASSSDLGGELFF.

V usage is TRBV9 and J usage is TRBJ1-3; possible D gene TRBD1, 6 bases. The CDR3 is 14 residues long. V lost 3 bases, J lost 2 bases, and 9 bases lay in between. Germline CDR1 is SGDLS and CDR2 is YYNGEE. This CDR3 is CASSETGPGNTIYF. The DNA for the CDR3 is TGTGCCAGCAGCGAAACAGGGCCTGGAAACACCATATATTTT.

This clone is a singleton in its sample. The chain employs TRBV10-3 and TRBJ1-2, with D unresolved. CDR3 length: 15 amino acids. The V end was cut by 0 bases, the J end by 4 bases, with 12 bases between. CDR1 is ENHRY, CDR2 SYGVKD, per germline. CDR3 nucleotide sequence: TGTGCCATCAGTGAGTCGGCAGCCGCGGCCTATGGCTACACCTTC. Translation: CAISESAAAAYGYTF.

Details on this clone: Relative to the germline gene, one junction end is altered; a read error may explain this. The chain has TRBV7-9 and TRBJ2-1; 10 positions agree with TRBD2. The CDR3 runs to 16 residues. Germline V gives CDR1 SEHNR, CDR2 FQNEAQ (reference sequence). CDR3 bases: TGTTCCAGCAGCTTAGGGGGGCTAGCGGGAGTCGGGGAGCAGTTCTTC. Amino acids: CSSSLGGLAGVGEQFF.

This rearrangement joins TRBV27 to TRBJ2-7, with D tentatively TRBD1 (6 bases). Per the germline V gene, CDR1 is MNHEY and CDR2 is SMNVEV (reference sequence). V lost 4 bases, J lost 6 bases, and 19 bases lay in between. The length of the CDR3 is 15 residues. The DNA for the CDR3 is TGTGCCAGCAGTTGGGCCCCTCCAGGGGTTAGCGAGCAGTACTTC. Translated: CASSWAPPGVSEQYF.